The 10 T cell receptor beta chains presented below share a single source sample, sequenced in a study of cytomegalovirus exposure and HLA in healthy donors. PCR amplification relied on 60 Vbeta primers (plus 13 Jbeta primers). Here immunoSEQ multiplex PCR was the method, and the copy in TCRdb shows in-frame clones only, minus some. The sample yields 200,000 to 250,000 clones, over 80% seen once. Material for sequencing was PBMCs. All receptors come from a woman aged 40 to 50 in good health and CMV-seropositive.

The genes are TRBV7-2 and TRBJ1-1; D is unclear. The CDR3 is made up of 13 amino acids. Looked up from germline, CDR1 is SGHTA and CDR2 is FQGNSA. The V and J ends lost 3 bases and 7 bases respectively, with 12 bases between them. The DNA for the CDR3 is TGTGCCAGCAGCTTTGACCCTAGAATTGAAGCTTTCTTT. Residues: CASSFDPRIEAFF.

The V gene is TRBV5-6, the J gene TRBJ2-3; TRBD1 matches at 9 bases. Germline-derived CDR1 and CDR2 are SGHDT and YYEEEE. This CDR3 contains 13 residues. With V trimmed by 4 bases and J by 9 bases, 6 bases remained unmatched. CDR3 nucleotides: TGTGCCAGCAGCCCTACAGGGGGCTGGACGCAGTATTTT. Its protein product is CASSPTGGWTQYF.

The V gene is TRBV11-3, the J gene TRBJ2-7, with 10 bases aligning to TRBD1. CDR1 and CDR2 (germline): SGHNT, YENEEA. This CDR3 contains 14 residues. Unmatched junction bases numbered 7, after V lost 4 bases and J lost 7 bases. CDR3 amino acids: CASSSGQGGEEQYF. The CDR3 DNA reads TGTGCCAGCAGCTCAGGACAGGGGGGGGAAGAGCAGTACTTC.

The chain uses TRBV6-4 and TRBJ2-4; 14 bases agree with TRBD2. V shed 0 bases and J 4 bases; nucleotides not matched to a gene: 5. This CDR3 has 18 residues. The V gene's germline CDR1 is MRHNA and CDR2 SNTAGT. The chain's CDR3 is CASSDSRLAGGPKNIQYF. The CDR3 DNA follows: TGTGCCAGCAGTGACTCGAGACTAGCGGGGGGGCCTAAAAACATTCAGTACTTC.

This clone occurred once. The J gene is TRBJ2-2, the V gene TRBV7-3; 11 bases match TRBD2. Germline V CDR1 and CDR2: SGHTA, FQGTGA. This CDR3 is 16 amino acids long. With V trimmed by 4 bases and J by 4 bases, 5 bases remained unmatched. In DNA form, the CDR3 reads TGTGCCAGCAGCTACTTAGCGGGAGGGGGCACCGGGGAGCTGTTTTTT. Its translation is CASSYLAGGGTGELFF.

This chain uses TRBV6-5 with TRBJ2-2; D uncertain. Germline V gives CDR1 MNHEY, CDR2 SVGAGI. Trimming took off 0 bases at V and 0 bases at J, with 8 bases between the two ends. CDR3 size: 16 residues. This chain's CDR3 is CASSYSSTANTGELFF. The CDR3 nucleotides are TGTGCCAGCAGTTACTCGTCTACAGCGAACACCGGGGAGCTGTTTTTT.

The chain couples TRBV11-2 to TRBJ1-1; no definite D call. The CDR3 has 11 amino acids. The ends were cut back, 3 bases at V and 3 bases at J, with 2 bases in the middle. Germline CDR1 is SGHAT and CDR2 is FQNNGV. The CDR3 spells CASSFYTEAFF. The CDR3 nucleotides are TGTGCCAGCAGCTTCTACACTGAAGCTTTCTTT.

The V gene is TRBV10-3, the J gene TRBJ1-1; the match to TRBD1 covers 7 bases. The CDR3 covers 13 residues. The junction had 8 bases not matched to a gene; V was cut back by 8 bases and J by 5 bases. The germline CDR1 and CDR2 sequences are ENHRY and SYGVKD. The CDR3 loop is CAIQTGAGTEAFF. In DNA form, the CDR3 reads TGTGCCATCCAAACAGGGGCAGGGACTGAAGCTTTCTTT.

This chain joins TRBV30 and TRBJ1-2; perhaps TRBD1 as D (5 bases). Germline V gene sequence: CDR1 GTSNPN, CDR2 SVGIG (reference sequence). This CDR3 is 12 amino acids long. With 3 bases removed from V and 7 bases from J, the gap between germline ends came to 12 bases. The CDR3 DNA reads TGTGCCTGGAGGATCGTGGGGGGTGGCTACACCTTC. Encoded protein: CAWRIVGGGYTF.

J is TRBJ2-7 and V is TRBV25-1; 14 bases match TRBD2. The CDR3 spans 18 residues. CDR1 is MGHDK and CDR2 is SYGVNS in the germline V gene. Trimming took 4 bases from V and 4 from J; bases not matched to a gene: 12. CDR3 sequence reads: CASSGFGLAGGRTYEQYF. CDR3 bases: TGTGCCAGCAGTGGATTCGGACTAGCGGGGGGCCGGACGTACGAGCAGTACTTC.